Each of the 29 T cell receptor beta chains below was sequenced from the same sample in a study of cytomegalovirus exposure and HLA in healthy donors. The study ran its PCR with 60 Vbeta and 13 Jbeta primers. The assay was immunoSEQ multiplex PCR, and TCRdb's table has in-frame clones only and misses some. The repertoire holds roughly 150,000 clones, with around 73% as singletons. Sequences were obtained from PBMCs. Receptors originate from a male donor in good health and CMV-seronegative.

CDR3: CSVQGSEKLFF. The DNA of the CDR3 is TGCAGCGTTCAGGGCTCGGAAAAACTGTTTTTT. The chain is built from TRBV29-1 and TRBJ1-4, with TRBD1 as a possible D gene (5 bases). CDR3 size: 11 residues. CDR1 and CDR2 (germline): SQVTM, ANQGSEA. Trimming stripped 5 bases from V and 8 bases from J, with 9 bases between.

The chain has TRBV2 and TRBJ1-2; 7 bases align to TRBD1. The ends lost 5 bases at V and 4 bases at J; junction bases unmatched: 7. This CDR3 comprises 14 residues. CDR1 SNHLY and CDR2 FYNNEI come from the germline V gene. The CDR3 loop reads CASSPDRFGYGYTF. The CDR3 DNA reads TGTGCCAGCAGTCCGGACAGGTTTGGCTATGGCTACACCTTC. The full variable domain, with the rest looked up from reference TRBV2 and TRBJ1-2, is EPEVTQTPSHQVTQMGQEVILRCVPISNHLYFYWYRQILGQKVEFLVSFYNNEISEKSEIFDDQFSVERPDGSNFTLKIRSTKLEDSAMYFCASSPDRFGYGYTFGSGTRLTVV.

The rearrangement links TRBV6-5 to TRBJ2-3, with D possibly being TRBD2 (5 bases). Germline V CDR1 and CDR2: MNHEY, SVGAGI. The CDR3 consists of 14 residues. Trimming removed 2 bases from V and 1 base from J, with 7 bases in between. The CDR3 DNA reads TGTGCCAGCAGTTACGGGAGAGGCACAGATACGCAGTATTTT. As protein: CASSYGRGTDTQYF.

The sample holds a few counts of this clone. The chain joins TRBV28 to TRBJ2-4, with 9 bases matching TRBD1. The length of the CDR3 is 17 residues. CDR1 and CDR2 (germline): MDHEN, SYDVKM. J gave up 6 bases and V 4 bases, and 13 bases lay outside the gene matches. The CDR3 loop reads CASSSPGQGSSGNIQYF. The CDR3 DNA sequence: TGTGCCAGCAGTTCCCCCGGACAGGGGAGTTCGGGAAACATTCAGTACTTC.

This clone was detected a few times. This chain connects TRBV9 to TRBJ2-7, with a weak D call TRBD1 (5 bases). V lost 4 bases and J lost 5, with 19 bases in between. The CDR3 is made up of 15 amino acids. CDR1 SGDLS and CDR2 YYNGEE come from the germline V gene. In DNA form, the CDR3 reads TGTGCCAGCAGCCCCACGGGTAGGGGTACCCACGAGCAGTACTTC. Translating it yields CASSPTGRGTHEQYF.

This chain connects TRBV6-5 to TRBJ1-1, with D unclear. Between the trimmed V and J ends, which lost 6 bases and 3 bases, there was a span of 11 bases. CDR1 and CDR2 (germline): MNHEY, SVGAGI. The CDR3 totals 13 residues. The CDR3 protein is CASRNSQDTEAFF. Here the CDR3 DNA reads TGTGCCAGCAGGAATTCCCAGGACACTGAAGCTTTCTTT.

The chain joins TRBV13 to TRBJ1-2; D is ambiguous. Germline values: CDR1 PRHDT, CDR2 FYEKMQ (reference sequence). Trimming removed 5 bases at V and 7 bases at J, with 11 bases between. The CDR3 spans 12 residues. The CDR3: CASSRSSVGYTF. The CDR3, as DNA: TGTGCCAGCAGCCGTAGTTCGGTTGGCTACACCTTC.

The chain is built from TRBV9 and TRBJ2-2; possible D gene TRBD1, 6 bases. This CDR3 contains 17 residues. The germline gives CDR1 SGDLS, CDR2 YYNGEE. Trimming took off 4 bases at V and 2 bases at J, with 18 bases between the two ends. CDR3 in DNA: TGTGCCAGCAGCACCCAGACAGGCCCAAGAAACACCGGGGAGCTGTTTTTT. It codes for CASSTQTGPRNTGELFF.

V is TRBV7-8 and J is TRBJ2-5; TRBD1 is a possible D gene (5 bases). Trimming pared 5 bases from V and 4 bases from J, leaving 11 bases between. The CDR3 has 13 amino acids. Per germline, CDR1 SGHVS and CDR2 FQNEAQ. CDR3 loop: CASSAQVRETQYF. The CDR3 region has the DNA TGTGCCAGCAGCGCACAGGTACGAGAGACCCAGTACTTC.

The chain links TRBV28 to TRBJ1-1; 7 bases agree with TRBD1. CDR3 size: 16 residues. With V trimmed by 5 bases and J by 4 bases, 13 bases remained unmatched. Germline CDR1 and CDR2: MDHEN and SYDVKM. As DNA, the CDR3 is TGTGCCAGCAGTCCCCGAGCTTCGACAGGGCGCACTGAAGCTTTCTTT. It translates to CASSPRASTGRTEAFF.

This clone turned up a few times. The genes are TRBV11-2 and TRBJ1-4; 12 bases are shared with TRBD1. J was trimmed by 4 bases and V by 5 bases; bases with no gene match: 5. The CDR3 is 16 amino acids. In germline, CDR1 is SGHAT, CDR2 FQNNGV. The CDR3 bases are TGTGCCAGCAGCCTCGGGACAGGGGGCCGTAATGAAAAACTGTTTTTT. Protein product: CASSLGTGGRNEKLFF.

The rearrangement links TRBV9 to TRBJ1-5, with 9 positions matching TRBD1. The V and J ends lost 3 bases and 7 bases, in that order; junction bases with no gene match: 5. CDR1 SGDLS and CDR2 YYNGEE come from the germline V gene. The CDR3 spans 14 residues. DNA for the CDR3: TGTGCCAGCAGCGGGGGGGGACAGGGACAGCCCCAGCATTTT. This codes for CASSGGGQGQPQHF.

The chain recombines TRBV25-1 with TRBJ2-1, with no clear D. This CDR3 is built from 11 residues. Trimming removed 4 bases from V and 7 bases from J, with 5 bases in between. CDR1 is MGHDK, CDR2 SYGVNS, per germline. This CDR3 is CASSGLNEQFF. The CDR3 DNA sequence: TGTGCCAGCAGTGGACTGAATGAGCAGTTCTTC.

This clone was detected a few times. The chain carries TRBV4-1 and TRBJ2-1; 7 bases match TRBD1. CDR1 and CDR2 (germline): MGHRA, YSYEKL. The CDR3 is 14 amino acids. The trim removed 1 base at V and 7 bases at J, leaving 4 bases unmatched. CDR3 loop: CASSQGQGRNEQFF. CDR3 coding DNA: TGCGCCAGCAGCCAAGGACAGGGTAGGAATGAGCAGTTCTTC.

The chain is built from TRBV5-1 and TRBJ1-4; D remains unclear. This CDR3 is built from 15 residues. CDR1 is SGHRS, CDR2 YFSETQ, per germline. Trimming removed 0 bases from V and 0 bases from J, with 6 bases in between. The CDR3 sequence is CASSLVAATNEKLFF. The CDR3 DNA reads TGCGCCAGCAGCTTGGTGGCTGCAACTAATGAAAAACTGTTTTTT.

The chain links TRBV30 to TRBJ1-4; D is ambiguous. Trimming removed 4 bases at V and 0 bases at J, with 9 bases between. In germline, CDR1 is GTSNPN, CDR2 SVGIG (reference sequence). The CDR3 sequence is 14 residues long. The CDR3 coding sequence is TGTGCCTGGACCGGGGTTGCAACTAATGAAAAACTGTTTTTT. The encoded protein is CAWTGVATNEKLFF.

The DNA for the CDR3 is TGCAGTGCGGCCAATTCCTACGAGCAGTACTTC. This codes for CSAANSYEQYF. The J gene is TRBJ2-7, the V gene TRBV20-1, with D hard to call. The germline CDR1 and CDR2 sequences are DFQATT and SNEGSKA (reference sequence). CDR3 size: 11 residues. V dropped 6 bases and J dropped 1 base, with 7 bases sitting between them.

The chain recombines TRBV7-2 with TRBJ2-1; tentative D call: TRBD2 (6 bases). CDR3 length: 14 amino acids. Germline assignment: CDR1 SGHTA and CDR2 FQGNSA. Trimming removed 1 base at V and 3 bases at J, with 7 bases between. The CDR3 DNA reads as TGTGCCAGCAGCTTAGGTAGCGGCTACAATGAGCAGTTCTTC. It encodes CASSLGSGYNEQFF.

The CDR3 protein is CASSLYQGNEQFF. DNA of the CDR3: TGTGCCAGCAGCTTATACCAGGGGAATGAGCAGTTCTTC. J is TRBJ2-1 and V is TRBV7-3; TRBD1 might be the D (6 bases). This CDR3 region has 13 residues. The germline gives CDR1 SGHTA, CDR2 FQGTGA. V was cut by 2 bases and J by 7 bases, with 9 bases left in between. Full variable domain (outside the CDR3, taken from reference TRBV7-3 and TRBJ2-1): GAGVSQTPSNKVTEKGKYVELRCDPISGHTALYWYRQSLGQGPEFLIYFQGTGAADDSGLPNDRFFAVRPEGSVSTLKIQRTERGDSAVYLCASSLYQGNEQFFGPGTRLTVL.

V and J are TRBV11-1 and TRBJ1-1; D unresolved. Germline V gene lookup returns CDR1 SGHAT and CDR2 FQDESV (reference sequence). V was pared by 5 bases and J by 8 bases, with 12 bases between. The CDR3 is 12 residues long. The CDR3 reads CASSTRAGEAFF. The CDR3 DNA sequence: TGTGCCAGCAGCACCCGAGCGGGGGAAGCTTTCTTT.

The rearrangement joins TRBV5-8 to TRBJ2-3; 8 nucleotides agree with TRBD1. The CDR3 sequence is 15 residues long. The ends lost 0 bases at V and 1 base at J; junction bases unmatched: 1. Germline loops: CDR1 SGHTS, CDR2 YDEGEE. The CDR3 DNA is TGTGCCAGCAGCTTGGCGACAGGGGGCACAGATACGCAGTATTTT. This sequence encodes CASSLATGGTDTQYF.

V is TRBV11-2 and J is TRBJ1-1; 9 bases are a match to TRBD1. CDR3 length: 14 residues. Per germline, CDR1 SGHAT and CDR2 FQNNGV. V trimming: 7 bases; J trimming: 4 bases; junction bases outside the gene matches: 7. For the CDR3, the DNA is TGTGCCAGCACGCTAGGACAGGGGTCCACTGAAGCTTTCTTT. Its protein product is CASTLGQGSTEAFF. The full variable domain, rest sourced from reference TRBV11-2 and TRBJ1-1, is EAGVAQSPRYKIIEKRQSVAFWCNPISGHATLYWYQQILGQGPKLLIQFQNNGVVDDSQLPKDRFSAERLKGVDSTLKIQPAKLEDSAVYLCASTLGQGSTEAFFGQGTRLTVV.

The V call is TRBV6-5, the J call TRBJ2-3, with TRBD1 matching over 9 bases. V gave up 0 bases and J gave up 5 bases; unmatched junction bases: 3. Germline lookup yields CDR1 MNHEY and CDR2 SVGAGI. The CDR3 runs to 15 residues. The CDR3 spells CASSYSGQGIDTQYF. The CDR3 DNA follows: TGTGCCAGCAGTTACTCCGGACAGGGGATAGATACGCAGTATTTT.

J is TRBJ2-1 and V is TRBV7-2; no clear D gene. The CDR3 sequence is 18 residues long. Germline V gene sequence: CDR1 SGHTA, CDR2 FQGNSA. The V end was cut by 3 bases, the J end by 0 bases, with 18 bases between. CDR3 amino acids: CASSFPALAASSYNEQFF. The CDR3 DNA reads TGTGCCAGCAGCTTCCCCGCCTTGGCGGCAAGCTCCTACAATGAGCAGTTCTTC.

The J gene is TRBJ2-3, the V gene TRBV7-2, with D possibly TRBD1 on 5 matching bases. In germline, CDR1 is SGHTA, CDR2 FQGNSA. This CDR3 is 14 amino acids long. With 4 bases removed from V and 0 bases from J, the gap between germline ends came to 8 bases. The CDR3 sequence is CASSSDRSTDTQYF. The DNA of the CDR3 is TGTGCCAGCAGCTCCGACAGAAGCACAGATACGCAGTATTTT.

The chain has TRBV5-1 and TRBJ2-3; 11 nucleotides line up with TRBD1. Germline CDR1 is SGHRS and CDR2 is YFSETQ. V gave up 0 bases and J gave up 2 bases; unmatched junction bases: 11. CDR3 length equals 19 residues. This chain's CDR3 is CASSLAWDRGTRDTDTQYF. CDR3 DNA: TGCGCCAGCAGCTTGGCCTGGGACAGGGGGACTCGGGACACAGATACGCAGTATTTT. The full variable domain, rest sourced from reference TRBV5-1 and TRBJ2-3, is KAGVTQTPRYLIKTRGQQVTLSCSPISGHRSVSWYQQTPGQGLQFLFEYFSETQRNKGNFPGRFSGRQFSNSRSEMNVSTLELGDSALYLCASSLAWDRGTRDTDTQYFGPGTRLTVL.

A word on this clone: The junction and the germline gene differ at one end; a read error may be behind it. The same CDR3 is also encoded by other DNA sequences in this sample. The genes are TRBV7-3 and TRBJ2-2, with 11 bases that match TRBD1. The CDR3 spans 17 residues. In germline, CDR1 is SGHTA, CDR2 FQGTGA. The CDR3 bases are TGCGCCAGCAGCCTTCGGACAGGGGGCGCAAAGACCGGGGAGCTGTTTTTT. It translates to CASSLRTGGAKTGELFF.

This clone was seen only once. The V gene is TRBV9, the J gene TRBJ2-7; 10 positions match TRBD1. The CDR3 is made up of 16 amino acids. The germline V gene has CDR1 SGDLS and CDR2 YYNGEE. J was trimmed by 3 bases and V by 4 bases; bases with no gene match: 10. CDR3 sequence (DNA): TGTGCCAGCAGCCCTCTGGTGGGGACAGGGGTCTACGAGCAGTACTTC. Translated: CASSPLVGTGVYEQYF.

The chain has TRBV27 and TRBJ1-2; D might be TRBD1 (5 bases). The germline V gene has CDR1 MNHEY and CDR2 SMNVEV (reference sequence). The CDR3 is 15 residues long. V lost 5 bases and J 4 bases, leaving 17 bases between the germline ends. CDR3 residues: CASSPGRGTLYGYTF. CDR3 sequence (DNA): TGTGCCAGCAGTCCTGGACGGGGGACCCTCTATGGCTACACCTTC.